This note documents a single T cell receptor beta chain sequence. Its antigen is not known. One base away lies a much larger clone, so this may be a sequencing read error. This entry is derived from a study of CD8+CD57+ T cells in acquired aplastic anemia. Study-level information: Sorted CD4+ and CD8+ cells yielded roughly 3.4 ug of DNA on average.

Genomic DNA constituted the template upon which TCR beta VDJ and CDR3 profiling was performed. Each CDR3 protein gets one entry after TCRdb re-called the reads with MiXCR. The sample lists around 50,000 distinct CDR3 sequences; around 72% were seen once. The study, taken as a whole, reports: Patients were compared with controls for CD8+ Simpson's diversity, and no significant difference emerged.

Specimen: sorted CD4+, CD8+, or CD8+CD57+ T cells (not recorded which) from PBMCs. This sequence originates from a human donor in good health, serving as a control.

CDR3 DNA sequence: TGTGCCAGCAGTTACTCGTCGGAGTCGGAAATGGCCGGGGAGCTGTTTTTT. Protein product: CASSYSSESEMAGELFF. V gene TRBV11-2 combines with J gene TRBJ2-2, with D unresolved. Germline CDR1 reads SGHAT; CDR2 reads FQNNGV. The V gene lost 6 bases and the J gene lost 6 bases, with 23 bases spanning the gap. CDR3 size: 17 residues.